This section outlines one T cell receptor (beta chain) sequence together with its context. The antigen is undetermined. Repertoires were generated with immunoSEQ multiplex PCR, while TCRdb's copy carries only in-frame clones and drops some. The sample holds under 150,000 clones; roughly 87% are singletons and the top ten take about 2.5%. The sample is drawn from a study of T cell responses to AZD1222 COVID-19 vaccine. Study-wide results and limits: Just a handful of AZD1222 recipients tested seropositive at baseline.

Germline CDR1 reads SQVTM; CDR2 reads ANQGSEA. V lost 5 bases and J 3 bases, leaving 10 bases between the germline ends. This CDR3 spans 12 amino acids. This TCR derives from an adult who received the AZD1222 COVID-19 vaccine. The rearrangement joins TRBV29-1 to TRBJ1-1; possibly TRBD1 for D (6 bases). Sequenced material: peripheral blood, taken 28 days after the second AZD1222 dose. The CDR3, as DNA: TGCAGCGTTACCCAGGGGTACACTGAAGCTTTCTTT. This encodes CSVTQGYTEAFF.